Here is one TCR beta chain with its context. The antigen is not known. The data derive from a study of T cells expressing NK-cell markers. Study-level information: It was sorted CD3+CD56+NKG2C+, CD3+CD56+NKG2C- and CD3+CD56-NKG2C+ T cells that supplied the TCR beta repertoires.

The study, taken as a whole, reports: In a handful of donors, dominant clonotypes made up about 25-60.1% of CD3+CD56-NKG2C+ cells. HCMV specificity was not established for the expanded NKG2C+ T cell clones.

From germline, CDR1 is KGHDR and CDR2 SFDVKD. The CDR3 spans 16 residues. A 5'RACE template switching approach incorporating UMIs was used to make TCR beta cDNA. TCRdb re-called the 5' RACE reads, yielding one record per CDR3 amino acid sequence without DNA. The listing contains 500,000 to 700,000 distinct CDR3 sequences. The sequence was obtained from a man younger than 35 in good health. The specimen sequenced was blood T cells: a sorted CD56 or NKG2C T cell subset, CD4+ or CD8+ T cells, or bulk PBMC T cells (not recorded which). V and J are TRBV24-1 and TRBJ2-1; there is no DNA to check the TCRdb D call of TRBD2. Here the CDR3 reads CATSDPSSGSLYEQFF.